A selection of T cell receptor beta chains follows, all from one sample in a study of cytomegalovirus exposure and HLA in healthy donors. Method: immunoSEQ multiplex PCR; TCRdb's copy keeps in-frame clones and lacks some. The data hold about 190,000 clones, with around 84% observed a single time. Sequencing was carried out using PBMCs. The receptors were sampled from a man aged 35 to 55 in good health and CMV-seropositive. Each CDR3 is given with its conserved first and last residue. Each record gives: D gene, J gene, V gene, CDR3 length, clone size, CDR3 protein, CDR3 DNA. The D gene is left open where the match is weak. Not all rows give a size; the values are once, few, many and, for expanded clones, a class.

>TRBD1|TRBJ2-1|TRBV18|16|.
CASSPRGQGSHNEQFF
TGTGCCAGCTCACCACGGGGACAGGGGTCCCACAATGAGCAGTTCTTC
>TRBD1|TRBJ2-7|TRBV6-1|18|.
CASSANGDRAVVAGEQYF
TGTGCCAGCAGTGCGAACGGGGACAGGGCGGTTGTGGCGGGCGAGCAGTACTTC
>.|TRBJ2-5|TRBV6-5|13|.
CASSYRGKETQYF
TGTGCCAGCAGTTACAGGGGGAAAGAGACCCAGTACTTC
>TRBD1|TRBJ2-7|TRBV5-1|12|.
CASIGTDYEQYF
TGCGCCAGCATCGGGACAGATTACGAGCAGTACTTC
>TRBD2|TRBJ2-1|TRBV7-3|14|.
CASSSRLAGAEQFF
TGTGCCAGCAGCTCCCGACTAGCGGGAGCTGAGCAGTTCTTC
>TRBD1|TRBJ2-7|TRBV5-6|15|.
CASSLIGTASYEQYF
TGTGCCAGCAGCTTGATCGGGACAGCTTCCTACGAGCAGTACTTC
>.|TRBJ1-2|TRBV28|14|.
CASRPPDRYYGYTF
TGTGCCAGCAGGCCTCCCGACAGGTACTATGGCTACACCTTC
>.|TRBJ2-7|TRBV30|13|few
CAWSVGGGYEQYF
TGTGCCTGGAGTGTTGGGGGAGGCTACGAGCAGTACTTC
>TRBD1|TRBJ1-2|TRBV2|15|.
CASIEGQGLNYGYTF
TGTGCCAGCATCGAGGGACAGGGCCTTAACTATGGCTACACCTTC
>.|TRBJ2-1|TRBV11-1|17|.
CASSLALAAGSYNEQFF
TGTGCCAGCAGCTTAGCATTGGCCGCAGGTTCCTACAATGAGCAGTTCTTC
>TRBD2|TRBJ2-7|TRBV9|12|.
CASSPGGYEQYF
TGTGCCAGCAGCCCGGGGGGTTACGAGCAGTACTTC
>.|TRBJ1-1|TRBV7-3|16|.
CASSPYPGHLNTEAFF
TGTGCCAGCAGCCCCTACCCGGGACACTTGAACACTGAAGCTTTCTTT
>TRBD1|TRBJ1-1|TRBV19|14|.
CASRGTGFNTEAFF
TGTGCCAGTAGAGGGACAGGGTTTAACACTGAAGCTTTCTTT
>.|TRBJ1-2|TRBV18|14|.
CASSEQVTLEGYTF
TGTGCCAGCTCGGAACAGGTGACCTTGGAAGGCTACACCTTC
>TRBD1|TRBJ1-5|TRBV19|14|.
CASSIRGGNQPQHF
TGTGCCAGTAGTATCAGGGGGGGCAATCAGCCCCAGCATTTT
>TRBD1|TRBJ1-2|TRBV28|16|.
CASSPLGQGAWYGYTF
TGTGCCAGCAGTCCTTTGGGACAGGGGGCCTGGTATGGCTACACCTTC
>.|TRBJ2-1|TRBV11-3|15|.
CASSPGLAIHNEQFF
TGTGCCAGCAGCCCGGGACTCGCCATACACAATGAGCAGTTCTTC
>TRBD2|TRBJ2-7|TRBV2|14|.
CASSPRTSGGEQYF
TGTGCCAGCAGCCCCCGGACTAGCGGTGGCGAGCAGTACTTC
>TRBD1|TRBJ2-5|TRBV2|14|.
CASRGTGGEETQYF
TGTGCCAGCAGGGGGACAGGGGGTGAGGAGACCCAGTACTTC
>TRBD1|TRBJ1-3|TRBV9|15|.
CASSATGGTGNTIYF
TGTGCCAGCAGCGCCACAGGGGGCACTGGAAACACCATATATTTT
>.|TRBJ2-6|TRBV5-5|16|few
CASSQDRGSGANVLTF
TGTGCCAGCAGCCAAGATCGCGGGTCCGGGGCCAACGTCCTGACTTTC
>.|TRBJ2-5|TRBV5-6|15|.
CASSPVKRAQETQYF
TGTGCCAGCAGCCCCGTGAAGCGGGCTCAAGAGACCCAGTACTTC
>.|TRBJ2-5|TRBV2|13|once
CASISGALGTQYF
TGTGCCAGCATCTCAGGGGCCCTGGGGACCCAGTACTTC
>TRBD2|TRBJ2-7|TRBV28|16|once
CASSLKVAGTYGEQYF
TGTGCCAGCAGTTTAAAGGTAGCGGGAACGTACGGCGAGCAGTACTTC
>.|TRBJ1-5|TRBV19|15|.
CASSRLNPDNQPQHF
TGTGCCAGTAGTAGATTAAATCCAGACAATCAGCCCCAGCATTTT
>TRBD1|TRBJ2-5|TRBV5-1|15|.
CASSLSPGQGETQYF
TGCGCCAGCAGCTTATCCCCGGGACAGGGGGAGACCCAGTACTTC
>TRBD2|TRBJ2-7|TRBV5-1|14|.
CASSSRGGGDEQYF
TGCGCCAGCAGCTCCCGGGGGGGTGGGGACGAGCAGTACTTC
>TRBD1|TRBJ2-1|TRBV18|14|.
CASSPGTGRNEQFF
TGTGCCAGCTCACCCGGGACAGGGCGAAATGAGCAGTTCTTC
>.|TRBJ1-5|TRBV5-6|15|.
CASSLGGAGNQPQHF
TGTGCCAGCAGCTTGGGGGGCGCCGGCAATCAGCCCCAGCATTTT
>.|TRBJ2-1|TRBV11-3|13|few
CASSLNLEGEQFF
TGTGCCAGCAGCTTGAATTTAGAGGGTGAGCAGTTCTTC
>TRBD2|TRBJ2-1|TRBV7-6|13|.
CASSLGRGDEQFF
TGTGCCAGCAGCTTAGGGCGGGGGGATGAGCAGTTCTTC
>.|TRBJ2-1|TRBV2|13|.
CASKASAYNEQFF
TGTGCCAGCAAGGCTAGTGCCTACAATGAGCAGTTCTTC
>TRBD2|TRBJ2-3|TRBV5-1|18|.
CASSRGTSGGLGPDTQYF
TGCGCCAGCAGCCGAGGGACTAGCGGGGGGTTGGGGCCAGATACGCAGTATTTT
>.|TRBJ2-7|TRBV6-1|14|.
CASRAYRESYEQYF
TGTGCCAGCAGAGCCTACAGGGAGTCCTACGAGCAGTACTTC
>.|TRBJ1-5|TRBV27|15|.
CASRRQGNFWEPQHF
TGTGCCAGCAGACGGCAGGGGAATTTTTGGGAGCCCCAGCATTTT
>TRBD2|TRBJ2-1|TRBV27|18|.
CASSRRPPLGLAHNEQFF
TGTGCCAGCAGTCGGAGACCCCCCTTGGGACTAGCGCACAATGAGCAGTTCTTC
>TRBD2|TRBJ2-2|TRBV5-4|15|.
CASSLGREATGELFF
TGTGCCAGCAGCTTGGGACGGGAGGCCACCGGGGAGCTGTTTTTT
>.|TRBJ2-1|TRBV11-3|16|.
CASSTDRTYSYNEQFF
TGTGCCAGCAGCACGGACCGGACTTACTCCTACAATGAGCAGTTCTTC
>TRBD1|TRBJ2-7|TRBV27|13|.
CASSVDRSYEQYF
TGTGCCAGCAGCGTGGACAGGAGCTACGAGCAGTACTTC
>TRBD1|TRBJ1-1|TRBV7-8|20|once
CASSLFRMLDRASVNTEAFF
TGTGCCAGCAGCTTATTCCGTATGTTGGACAGGGCTTCGGTGAACACTGAAGCTTTCTTT
>TRBD1|TRBJ1-2|TRBV19|15|.
CASAGQGRIGYGYTF
TGTGCCAGTGCTGGACAGGGTAGGATAGGCTATGGCTACACCTTC
>.|TRBJ2-7|TRBV5-6|12|.
CASTLNLREQYF
TGTGCCAGCACCTTGAACCTCAGGGAGCAGTACTTC
>.|TRBJ2-7|TRBV7-2|16|.
CASSLGGGGAAYEQYF
TGTGCCAGCAGCTTAGGCGGAGGTGGCGCAGCCTACGAGCAGTACTTC
>TRBD2|TRBJ2-5|TRBV6-1|13|.
CASRLAGVETQYF
TGTGCCAGCAGACTAGCGGGGGTCGAGACCCAGTACTTC